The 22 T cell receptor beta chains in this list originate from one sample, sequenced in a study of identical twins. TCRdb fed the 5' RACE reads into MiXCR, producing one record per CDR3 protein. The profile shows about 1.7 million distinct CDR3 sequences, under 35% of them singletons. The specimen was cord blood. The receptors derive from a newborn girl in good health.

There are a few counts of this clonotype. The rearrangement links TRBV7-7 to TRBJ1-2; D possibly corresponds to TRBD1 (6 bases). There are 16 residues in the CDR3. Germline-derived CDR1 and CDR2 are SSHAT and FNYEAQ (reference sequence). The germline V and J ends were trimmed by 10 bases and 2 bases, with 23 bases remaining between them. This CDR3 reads CATEALGQRNNYGYTF. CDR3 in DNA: TGTGCCACCGAGGCCCTCGGACAGCGAAACAACTATGGCTACACCTTC.

The CDR3 nucleotides are TGTGCCAGCAGCTCTCACACCGGGAGAACTTATGGCTACACCTTC. Amino acid sequence: CASSSHTGRTYGYTF. The V gene is TRBV6-5, the J gene TRBJ1-2; D gene uncertain. From germline, CDR1 is MNHEY and CDR2 SVGAGI. Trimming removed 6 bases from V and 5 bases from J, with 19 bases in between. The CDR3 is 15 residues long.

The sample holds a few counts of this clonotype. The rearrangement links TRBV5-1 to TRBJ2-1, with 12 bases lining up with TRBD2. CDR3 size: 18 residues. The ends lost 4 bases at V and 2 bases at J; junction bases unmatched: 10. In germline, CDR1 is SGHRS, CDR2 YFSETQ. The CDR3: CASSARPTSGSTYNEQFF. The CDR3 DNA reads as TGCGCCAGCAGCGCCAGACCGACTAGCGGGAGTACCTACAATGAGCAGTTCTTC.

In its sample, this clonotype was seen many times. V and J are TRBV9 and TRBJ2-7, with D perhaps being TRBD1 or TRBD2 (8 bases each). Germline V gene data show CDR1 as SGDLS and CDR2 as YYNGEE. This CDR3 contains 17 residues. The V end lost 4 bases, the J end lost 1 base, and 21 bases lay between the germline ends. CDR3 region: CASSSGGPAGVSYEQYF. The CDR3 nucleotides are TGTGCCAGCAGCTCAGGGGGCCCAGCGGGAGTATCCTACGAGCAGTACTTC.

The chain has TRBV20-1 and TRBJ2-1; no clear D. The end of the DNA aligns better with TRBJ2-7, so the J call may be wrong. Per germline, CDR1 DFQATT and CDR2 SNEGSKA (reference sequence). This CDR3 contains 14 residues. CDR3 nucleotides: TGCAGTGCTAGACCCCAGCGCCCCTACAATGAGCAGTACTTC. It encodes CSARPQRPYNEQYF.

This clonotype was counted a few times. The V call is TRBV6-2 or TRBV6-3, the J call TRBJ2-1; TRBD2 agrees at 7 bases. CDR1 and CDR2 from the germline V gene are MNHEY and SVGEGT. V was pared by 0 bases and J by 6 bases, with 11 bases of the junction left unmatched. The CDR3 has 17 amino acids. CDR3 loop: CASSYSSGTAFLNEQFF. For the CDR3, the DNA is TGTGCCAGCAGTTACTCGAGCGGGACCGCCTTTCTCAATGAGCAGTTCTTC.

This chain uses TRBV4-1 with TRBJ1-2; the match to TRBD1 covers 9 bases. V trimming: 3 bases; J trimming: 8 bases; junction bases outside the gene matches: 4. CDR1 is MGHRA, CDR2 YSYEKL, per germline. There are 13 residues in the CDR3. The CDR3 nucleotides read TGCGCCAGCAGCCAGGCCACAGGGGGCGGCTACACCTTC. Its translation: CASSQATGGGYTF.

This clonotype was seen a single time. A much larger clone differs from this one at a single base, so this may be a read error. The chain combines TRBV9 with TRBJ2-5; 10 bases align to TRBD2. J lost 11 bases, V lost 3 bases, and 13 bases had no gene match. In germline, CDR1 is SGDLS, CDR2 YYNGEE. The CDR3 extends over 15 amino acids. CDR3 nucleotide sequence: TGTGCCAGCAGCGCAACTAGCGGGACCGTTCATGAGCAGTACTTC. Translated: CASSATSGTVHEQYF.

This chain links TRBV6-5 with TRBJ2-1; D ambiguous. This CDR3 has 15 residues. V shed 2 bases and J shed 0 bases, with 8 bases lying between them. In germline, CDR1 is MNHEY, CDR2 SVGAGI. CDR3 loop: CASSYNLGSYNEQFF. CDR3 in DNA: TGTGCCAGCAGTTACAATCTGGGCTCCTACAATGAGCAGTTCTTC.

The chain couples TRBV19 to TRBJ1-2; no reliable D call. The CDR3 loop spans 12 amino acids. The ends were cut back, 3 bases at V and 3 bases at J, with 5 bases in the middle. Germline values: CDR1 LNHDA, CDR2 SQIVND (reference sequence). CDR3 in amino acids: CASSMEDYGYTF. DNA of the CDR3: TGTGCCAGTAGTATGGAGGACTATGGCTACACCTTC.

Written as DNA, the CDR3 is TGCAGCGTTGGGGGACAGGGGGTGTCCTACAATGAGCAGTTCTTC. Amino acid sequence: CSVGGQGVSYNEQFF. The chain uses TRBV29-1 and TRBJ2-1; 11 bases line up with TRBD1. CDR3 size: 15 residues. After removal of 4 bases from V and 1 base from J, the junction contained 3 bases not matched to a gene. From germline, CDR1 is SQVTM and CDR2 ANQGSEA.

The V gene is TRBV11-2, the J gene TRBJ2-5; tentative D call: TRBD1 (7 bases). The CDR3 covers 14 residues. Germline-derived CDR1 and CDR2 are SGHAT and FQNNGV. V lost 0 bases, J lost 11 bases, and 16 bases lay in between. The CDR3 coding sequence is TGTGCCAGCAGCTTAGATGCAGGGGGGCCCCGTCAGTACTTC. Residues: CASSLDAGGPRQYF.

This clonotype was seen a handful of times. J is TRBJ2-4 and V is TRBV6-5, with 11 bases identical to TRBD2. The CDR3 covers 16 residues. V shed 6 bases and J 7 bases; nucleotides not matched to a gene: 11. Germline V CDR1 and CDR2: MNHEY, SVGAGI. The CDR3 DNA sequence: TGTGCCAGCAGGATACTAGCGGGGGCTAAGGGGAACATTCAGTACTTC. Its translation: CASRILAGAKGNIQYF.

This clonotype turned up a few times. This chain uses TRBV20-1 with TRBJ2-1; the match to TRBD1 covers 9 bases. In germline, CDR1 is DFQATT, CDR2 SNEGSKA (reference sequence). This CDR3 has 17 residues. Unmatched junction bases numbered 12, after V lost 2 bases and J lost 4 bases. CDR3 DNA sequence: TGCAGTGCTAGACTACGGACAGGGGCGGGACTGTACAATGAGCAGTTCTTC. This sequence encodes CSARLRTGAGLYNEQFF.

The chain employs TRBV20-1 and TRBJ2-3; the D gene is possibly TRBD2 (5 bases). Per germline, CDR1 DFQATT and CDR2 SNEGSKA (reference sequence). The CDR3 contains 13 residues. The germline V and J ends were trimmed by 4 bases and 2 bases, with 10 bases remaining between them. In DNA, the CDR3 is TGCAGTGCTATGGACTCGATCACAGATACGCAGTATTTT. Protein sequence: CSAMDSITDTQYF.

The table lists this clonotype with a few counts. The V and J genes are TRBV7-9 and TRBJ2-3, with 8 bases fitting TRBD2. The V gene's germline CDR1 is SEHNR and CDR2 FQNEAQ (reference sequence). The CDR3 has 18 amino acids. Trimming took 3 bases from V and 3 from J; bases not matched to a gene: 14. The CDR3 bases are TGTGCCAGCAGCTTTCTCGAATTGACTAGCGAGAGGACAGATACGCAGTATTTT. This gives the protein CASSFLELTSERTDTQYF. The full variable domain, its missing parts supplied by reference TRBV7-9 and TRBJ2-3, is DTGVSQNPRHKITKRGQNVTFRCDPISEHNRLYWYRQTLGQGPEFLTYFQNEAQLEKSRLLSDRFSAERPKGSFSTLEIQRTEQGDSAMYLCASSFLELTSERTDTQYFGPGTRLTVL.

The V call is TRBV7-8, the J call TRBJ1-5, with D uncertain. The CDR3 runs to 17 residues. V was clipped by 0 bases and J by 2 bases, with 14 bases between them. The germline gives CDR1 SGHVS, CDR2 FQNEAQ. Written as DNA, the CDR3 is TGTGCCAGCAGCTTAGCACCGGCAGGATTTGGCAATCAGCCCCAGCATTTT. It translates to CASSLAPAGFGNQPQHF.

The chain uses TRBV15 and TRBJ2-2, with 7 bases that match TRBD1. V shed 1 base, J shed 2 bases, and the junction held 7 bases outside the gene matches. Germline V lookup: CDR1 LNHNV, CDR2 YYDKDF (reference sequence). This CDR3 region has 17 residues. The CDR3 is CATSRGPGGGNTGELFF. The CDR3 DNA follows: TGTGCCACCAGCAGAGGACCAGGGGGTGGAAACACCGGGGAGCTGTTTTTT.

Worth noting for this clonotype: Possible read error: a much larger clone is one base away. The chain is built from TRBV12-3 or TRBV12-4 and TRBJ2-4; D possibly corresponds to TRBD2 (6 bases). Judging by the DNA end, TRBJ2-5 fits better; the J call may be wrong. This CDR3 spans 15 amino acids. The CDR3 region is CASSPFLAREETQYF. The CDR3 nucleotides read TGTGCCAGCAGTCCCTTTCTAGCGAGAGAAGAGACCCAGTACTTC.

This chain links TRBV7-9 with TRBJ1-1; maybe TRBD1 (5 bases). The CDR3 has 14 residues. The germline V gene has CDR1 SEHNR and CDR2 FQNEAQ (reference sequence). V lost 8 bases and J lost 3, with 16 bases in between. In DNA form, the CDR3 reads TGTGCCAGCCAATTTGGGGGGAGCCACACTGAAGCTTTCTTT. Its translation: CASQFGGSHTEAFF. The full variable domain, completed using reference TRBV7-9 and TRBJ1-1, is DTGVSQNPRHKITKRGQNVTFRCDPISEHNRLYWYRQTLGQGPEFLTYFQNEAQLEKSRLLSDRFSAERPKGSFSTLEIQRTEQGDSAMYLCASQFGGSHTEAFFGQGTRLTVV.

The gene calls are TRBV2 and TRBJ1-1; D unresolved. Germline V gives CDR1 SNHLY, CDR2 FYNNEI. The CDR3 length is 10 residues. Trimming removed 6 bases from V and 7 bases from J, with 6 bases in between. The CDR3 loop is CASRAGEAFF. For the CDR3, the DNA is TGTGCCAGCAGGGCAGGTGAAGCTTTCTTT.

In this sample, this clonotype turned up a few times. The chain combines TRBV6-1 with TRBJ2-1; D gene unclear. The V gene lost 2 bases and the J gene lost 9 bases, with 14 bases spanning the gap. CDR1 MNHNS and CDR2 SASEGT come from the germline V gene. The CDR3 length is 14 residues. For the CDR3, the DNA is TGTGCCAGCAGTGAAACTGCTACGTCCGTTGAGCAGTTCTTC. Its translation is CASSETATSVEQFF.